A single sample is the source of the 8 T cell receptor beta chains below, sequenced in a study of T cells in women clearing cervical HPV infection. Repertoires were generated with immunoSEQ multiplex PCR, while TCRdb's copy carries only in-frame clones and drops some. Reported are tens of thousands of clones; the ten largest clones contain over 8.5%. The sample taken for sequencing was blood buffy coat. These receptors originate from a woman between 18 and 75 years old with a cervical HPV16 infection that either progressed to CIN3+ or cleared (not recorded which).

The CDR3 sequence is CSARQFDTQYF. Partial CDR3 DNA: TGCAGTGCTCGACAGTTCGATACG. This chain connects TRBV20-1 to TRBJ2-3; possibly TRBD1 for D (5 bases). The sequence runs out 3 residues before the end of the CDR3; the remainder is reconstructed from the germline J gene. CDR3 size: 11 residues. Germline V lookup: CDR1 DFQATT, CDR2 SNEGSKA (reference sequence). V lost 5 bases and J lost 6, with 9 bases in between.

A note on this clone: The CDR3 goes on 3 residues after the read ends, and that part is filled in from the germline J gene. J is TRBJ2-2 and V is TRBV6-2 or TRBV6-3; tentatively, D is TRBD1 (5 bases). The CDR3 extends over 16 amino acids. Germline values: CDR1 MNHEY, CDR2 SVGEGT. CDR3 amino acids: CASIDTFAAGANVLFF. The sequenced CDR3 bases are TGTGCCAGCATCGACACGTTTGCGGCTGGGGCCAACGTG.

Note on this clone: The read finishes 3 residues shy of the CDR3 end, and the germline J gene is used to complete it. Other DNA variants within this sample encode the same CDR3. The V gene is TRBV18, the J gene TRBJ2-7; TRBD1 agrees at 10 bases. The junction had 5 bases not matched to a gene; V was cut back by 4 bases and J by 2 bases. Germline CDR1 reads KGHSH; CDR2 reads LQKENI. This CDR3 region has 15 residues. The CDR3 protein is CASSRAGTGAYEQYF. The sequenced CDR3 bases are TGTGCCAGCTCACGGGCCGGGACAGGGGCCTACGAG.

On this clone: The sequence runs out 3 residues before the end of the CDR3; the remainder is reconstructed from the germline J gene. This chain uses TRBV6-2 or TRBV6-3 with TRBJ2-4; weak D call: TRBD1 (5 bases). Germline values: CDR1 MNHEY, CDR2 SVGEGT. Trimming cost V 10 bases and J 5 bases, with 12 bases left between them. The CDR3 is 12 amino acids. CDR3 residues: CATSGLENIQYF. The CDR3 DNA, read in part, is TGTGCCACCTCAGGGCTTGAAAACATT.

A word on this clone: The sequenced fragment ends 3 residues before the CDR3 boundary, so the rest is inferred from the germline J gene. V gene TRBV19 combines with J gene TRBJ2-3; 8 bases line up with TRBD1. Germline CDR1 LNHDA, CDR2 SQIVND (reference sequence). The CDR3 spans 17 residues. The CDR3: CASSMGRGRLRNQPQYF. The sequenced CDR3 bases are TGTGCCAGTAGTATGGGCAGGGGGCGGTTGAGGAATCAGCCG.

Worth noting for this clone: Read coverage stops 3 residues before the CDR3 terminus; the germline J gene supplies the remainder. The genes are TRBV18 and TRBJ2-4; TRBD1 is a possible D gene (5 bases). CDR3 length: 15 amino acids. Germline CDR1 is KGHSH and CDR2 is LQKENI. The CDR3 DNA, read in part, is TGTGCCAGCTCACCACCCGGCAGGGTTGGCTATGGT. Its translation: CASSPPGRVGYG. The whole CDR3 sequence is CASSPPGRVGYGQYF.

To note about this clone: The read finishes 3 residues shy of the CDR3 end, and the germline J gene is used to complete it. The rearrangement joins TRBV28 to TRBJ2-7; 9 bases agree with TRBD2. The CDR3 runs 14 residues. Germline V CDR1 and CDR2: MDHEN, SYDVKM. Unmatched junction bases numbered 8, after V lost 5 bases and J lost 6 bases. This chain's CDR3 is CASSQPGLAAEQYF. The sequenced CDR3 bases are TGTGCCAGCAGTCAGCCGGGACTAGCAGCCGAG.

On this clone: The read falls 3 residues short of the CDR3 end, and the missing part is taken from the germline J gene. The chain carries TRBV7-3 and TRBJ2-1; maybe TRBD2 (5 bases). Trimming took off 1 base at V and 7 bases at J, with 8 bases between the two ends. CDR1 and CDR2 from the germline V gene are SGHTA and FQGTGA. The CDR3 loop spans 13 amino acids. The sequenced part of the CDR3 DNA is TGTGCCAGCAGCTTAATTCCGGGGAATGAG. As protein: CASSLIPGNE. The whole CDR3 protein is CASSLIPGNEQFF.